The clone carrying this TCR beta chain occurred a few times. The sample carries other DNA sequences with the same CDR3. The data belong to a study of shared clonotypes between healthy human individuals. Everyone who donated was a Caucasian adult who lived in Nashville, Tennessee. The V and J ends lost 4 bases and 5 bases respectively, with 12 bases between them. Germline V CDR1 and CDR2: SEHNR, FQNEAQ (reference sequence). The CDR3 is 13 amino acids. Several immunoSEQ plates held equal portions of the genomic DNA taken from each subset. Measured with immunoSEQ multiplex PCR; TCRdb has only the in-frame clones, and not every one. The sample records 490,000 or so clones, over 65% being singletons.

Sequencing was carried out using PBMCs. The receptor comes from a woman in her thirties or forties in good health. Some clones in this sample may be carry-over from other donors' samples. The chain recombines TRBV7-9 with TRBJ2-7, with a possible D match to TRBD1 (6 bases). The CDR3 coding sequence is TGTGCCAGCAGCTCCAGGGGACCCGACGAGCAGTACTTC. The encoded protein is CASSSRGPDEQYF.